A selection of T cell receptor beta chains follows, all from one sample in a study of T cell repertoires in cytomegalovirus infection. In TCRdb, the reads were re-called with MiXCR into one record per CDR3 protein. The profile shows 550,000 to 700,000 distinct CDR3 sequences, approximately 40% of them singletons. These receptors lack a known antigen. This specimen was cultured PBMCs, taken from culture after CMV antigen stimulation. The receptors were gathered from a human donor in good health (CMV status not recorded). Some clones in this sample may be carry-over from other donors' samples. CDR3s include the opening cysteine and the closing phenylalanine or tryptophan. Fields, in order: CDR3 length, V gene, clone size, J gene, D gene, CDR3 protein, CDR3 DNA. A D gene is named only where the DNA matches it firmly. Size is omitted from some rows. Given values are once, few, many or a class for expanded clones.

CDR3 length: 15
V gene: TRBV25-1
clone size: few
J gene: TRBJ2-5
D gene: NA
CDR3 protein: CARPQGSRGRETQYF
CDR3 DNA: TGTGCCAGACCCCAAGGTTCCCGGGGGCGTGAGACCCAGTACTTC

CDR3 length: 13
V gene: TRBV7-8
clone size: NA
J gene: TRBJ1-1
D gene: NA
CDR3 protein: CASSPGTRTEAFF
CDR3 DNA: TGTGCCAGCAGCCCAGGGACACGCACTGAAGCTTTCTTT

CDR3 length: 15
V gene: TRBV20-1
clone size: few
J gene: TRBJ1-6
D gene: NA
CDR3 protein: CSARKAPRDNSPLHF
CDR3 DNA: TGCAGTGCTAGAAAGGCCCCGAGAGATAATTCACCCCTCCACTTT

CDR3 length: 17
V gene: TRBV15
clone size: NA
J gene: TRBJ1-5
D gene: NA
CDR3 protein: CATSRDYRDFSNQPQHF
CDR3 DNA: TGTGCCACCAGCAGAGATTACAGGGACTTTAGCAATCAGCCCCAGCATTTT

CDR3 length: 15
V gene: TRBV7-8
clone size: NA
J gene: TRBJ1-5
D gene: NA
CDR3 protein: CASSLAYMRDQPQHF
CDR3 DNA: TGTGCCAGCAGCTTAGCATACATGCGGGATCAGCCCCAGCATTTT

CDR3 length: 14
V gene: TRBV14
clone size: few
J gene: TRBJ1-1
D gene: NA
CDR3 protein: CASSPLTENTEAFF
CDR3 DNA: TGTGCCAGCAGCCCTCTGACCGAGAACACTGAAGCTTTCTTT

CDR3 length: 19
V gene: TRBV6-2/TRBV6-3
clone size: NA
J gene: TRBJ1-5
D gene: TRBD1
CDR3 protein: CATHLVWGQAPLRGRPQHF
CDR3 DNA: TGTGCCACCCACCTGGTGTGGGGACAGGCTCCGCTCAGGGGTAGGCCCCAGCATTTT

CDR3 length: 13
V gene: TRBV19
clone size: NA
J gene: TRBJ1-1
D gene: TRBD1
CDR3 protein: CASRGTGESEAFF
CDR3 DNA: TGTGCCAGTAGGGGGACAGGGGAATCTGAAGCTTTCTTT

CDR3 length: 15
V gene: TRBV7-2
clone size: many
J gene: TRBJ1-2
D gene: NA
CDR3 protein: CASSPPGRSGYGYTF
CDR3 DNA: TGTGCCAGCAGCCCTCCCGGGAGGTCTGGCTATGGCTACACCTTC

CDR3 length: 17
V gene: TRBV20-1
clone size: many
J gene: TRBJ1-1
D gene: NA
CDR3 protein: CSARDLMAYSMNTEAFF
CDR3 DNA: TGCAGTGCTAGAGATCTCATGGCTTATTCAATGAACACTGAAGCTTTCTTT

CDR3 length: 13
V gene: TRBV7-2
clone size: many
J gene: TRBJ2-5
D gene: TRBD1
CDR3 protein: CASSLDREETQYF
CDR3 DNA: TGTGCCAGCAGCTTGGACAGGGAAGAGACCCAGTACTTC

CDR3 length: 18
V gene: TRBV7-6
clone size: NA
J gene: TRBJ2-3
D gene: TRBD2
CDR3 protein: CASSLGSTSRGGTDTQYF
CDR3 DNA: TGTGCCAGCAGCTTAGGTTCGACTAGCCGAGGGGGCACAGATACGCAGTATTTT

CDR3 length: 15
V gene: TRBV6-2/TRBV6-3
clone size: NA
J gene: TRBJ2-3
D gene: NA
CDR3 protein: CASTDVTSLTDTQYF
CDR3 DNA: TGTGCCAGCACCGATGTCACTAGCCTTACAGATACGCAGTATTTT

CDR3 length: 15
V gene: TRBV6-8
clone size: NA
J gene: TRBJ2-3
D gene: TRBD1
CDR3 protein: CASMNRGIRTDTQYF
CDR3 DNA: TGTGCCAGCATGAACAGGGGGATCCGCACAGATACGCAGTATTTT

CDR3 length: 13
V gene: TRBV5-3
clone size: NA
J gene: TRBJ2-2
D gene: TRBD1
CDR3 protein: CASSHRGSGELFF
CDR3 DNA: TGTGCCAGTAGCCACAGGGGTTCCGGGGAGCTGTTTTTT

CDR3 length: 13
V gene: TRBV12-3/TRBV12-4
clone size: NA
J gene: TRBJ2-5
D gene: NA
CDR3 protein: CASSYGQGETQYF
CDR3 DNA: TGTGCCAGCAGTTACGGCCAGGGAGAGACCCAGTACTTC

CDR3 length: 14
V gene: TRBV7-2
clone size: once
J gene: TRBJ2-5
D gene: NA
CDR3 protein: CASSPTDSRGTQYF
CDR3 DNA: TGTGCCAGCAGCCCCACAGATTCTCGCGGGACCCAGTACTTC